Included here is one T cell receptor beta chain sequence, with context. The antigen remains unidentified. This sample is drawn from a study of shared clonotypes between healthy human individuals. About the study: Sampling drew on donors who were a couple of women and a few men aged 18 to 49. The study used three CD4 naive, three CD4 memory, two CD8 naive and one CD8 memory plate per donor. Study results and limitations: The sharing of around 5% of naive CD4 clonotypes was seen across a handful of donors.

CDR3 size: 12 residues. Deletions cut 5 bases from V and 9 bases from J, with 10 bases between. Germline V CDR1 and CDR2: SGHVS, FNYEAQ. Assay: immunoSEQ multiplex PCR; the TCRdb copy retains only in-frame clones and omits some. The sample has approximately 2.3 million clones; approximately 95% are singletons. Input material: naive CD4+ T cells from PBMCs. As for subset: CD45RA+ positively selected. This TCR came from a young man in good health. Some clones in this sample may be carry-over from other donors' samples. The chain couples TRBV7-6 to TRBJ2-2; D is ambiguous. CDR3: CASSHRLRELFF. In DNA form, the CDR3 reads TGTGCCAGCAGCCATAGACTGAGGGAGCTGTTTTTT.